This passage covers 3 T cell receptor beta chains from one sample sequenced in a study of blood T cell repertoires in COVID-19. Repertoires were generated with immunoSEQ multiplex PCR, while TCRdb's copy carries only in-frame clones and drops some. The data show 170,000 or so clones, with approximately 90% seen just once and about 0.95% held by the top ten. The sequenced sample consisted of peripheral blood. The receptor source for this set is a woman younger than 35 who had recovered from COVID-19.

This clone was detected only once. V is TRBV4-2 and J is TRBJ2-3, with TRBD2 identical over 7 bases. Germline CDR1 reads LGHNA; CDR2 reads YNFKEQ. The CDR3 loop spans 15 amino acids. The ends lost 3 bases at V and 6 bases at J; junction bases unmatched: 9. CDR3 DNA sequence: TGTGCCAGCAGCCAGGGAGCGGGGCCGGGGGATACGCAGTATTTT. Amino acids: CASSQGAGPGDTQYF.

This clone was detected only once. The chain is built from TRBV6-5 and TRBJ2-5; 7 bases match TRBD1. Germline CDR1 reads MNHEY; CDR2 reads SVGAGI. Trimming removed 7 bases from V and 4 bases from J; junction bases left unmatched: 12. The CDR3 spans 15 residues. The CDR3 DNA reads TGTGCCAGCACACCTAGCCGACAGGGCCGAGAGACCCAGTACTTC. This encodes CASTPSRQGRETQYF.

The count of this clone is one. This rearrangement joins TRBV6-2 or TRBV6-3 to TRBJ1-2, with D uncertain. This CDR3 spans 13 amino acids. The germline V and J ends were trimmed by 6 bases and 4 bases, with 12 bases remaining between them. Germline V gene sequence: CDR1 MNHEY, CDR2 SVGEGT. In DNA form, the CDR3 reads TGTGCCAGCAGCCTAGACATCAGCTATGGCTACACCTTC. Translated, it gives CASSLDISYGYTF.